The T cell receptor beta chain described here comes from a study of PD-L1 blockade in urothelial cancer. Germline CDR1 is GTSNPN and CDR2 is SVGIG (reference sequence). The CDR3 loop spans 11 amino acids. Trimming removed 2 bases at V and 7 bases at J, with 6 bases between. Using immunoSEQ multiplex PCR, the repertoire was profiled, and TCRdb retains in-frame clones only, with some absent. Altogether under 120,000 clones are present, approximately 85% being singletons, with the ten largest covering roughly 2.2%. The chain recombines TRBV30 with TRBJ2-4; no clear D. The sample in question was PBMCs, obtained around atezolizumab (anti-PD-L1) treatment. This clonotype was sampled from a man between 50 and 59 years old with urothelial cancer. The CDR3 DNA reads TGTGCCTGGAGTATTCGGAACATTCAGTACTTC. This sequence encodes CAWSIRNIQYF.